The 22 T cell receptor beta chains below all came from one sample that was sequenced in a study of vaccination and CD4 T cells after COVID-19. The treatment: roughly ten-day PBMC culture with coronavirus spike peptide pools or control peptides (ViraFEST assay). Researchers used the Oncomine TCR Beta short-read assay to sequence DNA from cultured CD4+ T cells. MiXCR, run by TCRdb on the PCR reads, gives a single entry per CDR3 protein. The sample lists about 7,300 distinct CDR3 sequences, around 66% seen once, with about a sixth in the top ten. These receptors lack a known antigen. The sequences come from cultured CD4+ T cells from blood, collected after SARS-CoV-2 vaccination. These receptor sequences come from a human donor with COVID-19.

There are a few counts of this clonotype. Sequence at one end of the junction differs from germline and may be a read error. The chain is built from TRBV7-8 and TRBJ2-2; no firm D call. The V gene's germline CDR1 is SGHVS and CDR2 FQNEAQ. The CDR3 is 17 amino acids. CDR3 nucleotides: TGTGCCAGCAGCTTAGCGTGGGTCCCCCCAAACATCGGGGAGCTGTTTTTT. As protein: CASSLAWVPPNIGELFF. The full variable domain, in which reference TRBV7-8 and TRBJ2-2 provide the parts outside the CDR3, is GAGVSQSPRYKVAKRGQDVALRCDPISGHVSLFWYQQALGQGPEFLTYFQNEAQLDKSGLPSDRFFAERPEGSVSTLKIQRTQQEDSAVYLCASSLAWVPPNIGELFFGEGSRLTVL.

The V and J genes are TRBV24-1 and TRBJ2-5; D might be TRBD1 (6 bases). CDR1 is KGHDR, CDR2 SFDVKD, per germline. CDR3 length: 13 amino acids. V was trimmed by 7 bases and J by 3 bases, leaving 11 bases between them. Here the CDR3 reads CATRHREKETQYF. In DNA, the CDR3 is TGTGCCACCAGGCACAGGGAGAAAGAGACCCAGTACTTC.

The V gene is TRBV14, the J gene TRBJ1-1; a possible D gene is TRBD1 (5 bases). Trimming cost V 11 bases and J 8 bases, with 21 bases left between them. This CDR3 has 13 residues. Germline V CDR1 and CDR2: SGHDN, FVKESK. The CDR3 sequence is CASRRGPREEAFF. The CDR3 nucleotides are TGTGCCTCCCGGAGGGGACCTAGGGAAGAAGCTTTCTTT.

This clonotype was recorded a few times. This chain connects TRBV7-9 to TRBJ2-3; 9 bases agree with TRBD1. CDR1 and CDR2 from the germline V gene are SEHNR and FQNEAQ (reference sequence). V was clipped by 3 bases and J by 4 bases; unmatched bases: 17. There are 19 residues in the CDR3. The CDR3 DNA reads TGTGCCAGCAGCTTCGAGCTGGGACAGGGCGGATTGGGTGCAGATACGCAGTATTTT. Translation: CASSFELGQGGLGADTQYF. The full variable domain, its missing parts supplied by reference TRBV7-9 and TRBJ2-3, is DTGVSQNPRHKITKRGQNVTFRCDPISEHNRLYWYRQTLGQGPEFLTYFQNEAQLEKSRLLSDRFSAERPKGSFSTLEIQRTEQGDSAMYLCASSFELGQGGLGADTQYFGPGTRLTVL.

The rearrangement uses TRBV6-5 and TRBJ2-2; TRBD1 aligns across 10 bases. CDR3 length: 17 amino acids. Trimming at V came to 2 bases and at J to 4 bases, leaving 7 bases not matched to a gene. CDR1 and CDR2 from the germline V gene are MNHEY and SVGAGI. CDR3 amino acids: CASSYPTGTGVTGELFF. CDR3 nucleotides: TGTGCCAGCAGTTACCCGACCGGGACAGGGGTCACCGGGGAGCTGTTTTTT.

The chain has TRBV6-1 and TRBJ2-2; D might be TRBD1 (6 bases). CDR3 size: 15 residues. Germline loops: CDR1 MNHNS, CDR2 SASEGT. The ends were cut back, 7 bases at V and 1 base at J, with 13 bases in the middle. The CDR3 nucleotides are TGTGCCAGCACCACCGGGACAAAGAACACCGGGGAGCTGTTTTTT. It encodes CASTTGTKNTGELFF.

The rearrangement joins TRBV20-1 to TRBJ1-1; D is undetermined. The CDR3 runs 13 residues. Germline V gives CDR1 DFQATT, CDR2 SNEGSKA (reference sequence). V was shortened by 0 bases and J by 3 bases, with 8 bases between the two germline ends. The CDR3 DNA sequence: TGCAGTGCTAGAGAGGGATATGACACTGAAGCTTTCTTT. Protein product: CSAREGYDTEAFF.

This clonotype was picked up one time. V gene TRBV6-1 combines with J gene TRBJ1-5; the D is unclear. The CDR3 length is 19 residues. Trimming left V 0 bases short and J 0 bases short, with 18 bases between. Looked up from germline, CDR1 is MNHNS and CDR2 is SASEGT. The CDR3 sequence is CASSEAISGPGRSNQPQHF. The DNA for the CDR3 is TGTGCCAGCAGTGAAGCAATTTCCGGTCCCGGACGTAGCAATCAGCCCCAGCATTTT.

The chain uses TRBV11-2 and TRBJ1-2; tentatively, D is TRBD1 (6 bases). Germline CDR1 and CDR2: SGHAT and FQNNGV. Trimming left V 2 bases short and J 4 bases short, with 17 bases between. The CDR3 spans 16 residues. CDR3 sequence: CASSLPGVPSTYGYTF. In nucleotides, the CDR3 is TGTGCCAGCAGCTTACCAGGGGTCCCATCCACCTATGGCTACACCTTC.

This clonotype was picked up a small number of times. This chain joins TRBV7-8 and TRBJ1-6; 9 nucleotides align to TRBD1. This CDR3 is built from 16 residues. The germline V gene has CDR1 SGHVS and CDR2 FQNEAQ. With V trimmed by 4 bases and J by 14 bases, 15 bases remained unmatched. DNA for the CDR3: TGTGCCAGCAGCTCAAACCTTAACAGGGGGCCGTGGGCCCTCCACTTT. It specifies CASSSNLNRGPWALHF.

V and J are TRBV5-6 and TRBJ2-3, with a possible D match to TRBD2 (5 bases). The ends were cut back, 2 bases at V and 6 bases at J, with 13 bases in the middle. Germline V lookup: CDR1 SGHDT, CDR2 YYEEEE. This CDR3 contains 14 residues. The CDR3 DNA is TGTGCCAGCAGCTTCCGGCTAGCTAGGGATACGCAGTATTTT. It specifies CASSFRLARDTQYF.

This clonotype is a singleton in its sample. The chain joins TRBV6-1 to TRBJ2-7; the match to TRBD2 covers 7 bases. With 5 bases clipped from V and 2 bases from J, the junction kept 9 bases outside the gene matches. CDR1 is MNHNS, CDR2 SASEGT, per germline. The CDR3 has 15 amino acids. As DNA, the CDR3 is TGTGCCAGCAGTAAACCAGCGGGGTCAGCCTACGAGCAGTACTTC. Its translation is CASSKPAGSAYEQYF.

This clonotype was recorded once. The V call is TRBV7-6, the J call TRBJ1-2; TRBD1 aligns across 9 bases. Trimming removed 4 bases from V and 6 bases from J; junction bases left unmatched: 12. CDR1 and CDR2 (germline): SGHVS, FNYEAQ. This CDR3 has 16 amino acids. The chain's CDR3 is CASSSGLTGGLHGYTF. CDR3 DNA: TGTGCCAGCAGCTCCGGATTGACAGGGGGTCTTCATGGCTACACCTTC.

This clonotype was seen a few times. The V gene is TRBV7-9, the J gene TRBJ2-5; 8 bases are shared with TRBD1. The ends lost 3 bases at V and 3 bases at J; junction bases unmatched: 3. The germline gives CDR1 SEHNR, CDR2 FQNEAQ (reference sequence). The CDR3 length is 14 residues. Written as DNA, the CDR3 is TGTGCCAGCAGCTTTGGGACAGGAGAAGAGACCCAGTACTTC. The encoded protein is CASSFGTGEETQYF. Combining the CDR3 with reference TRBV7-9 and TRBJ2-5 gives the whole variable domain DTGVSQNPRHKITKRGQNVTFRCDPISEHNRLYWYRQTLGQGPEFLTYFQNEAQLEKSRLLSDRFSAERPKGSFSTLEIQRTEQGDSAMYLCASSFGTGEETQYFGPGTRLLVL.

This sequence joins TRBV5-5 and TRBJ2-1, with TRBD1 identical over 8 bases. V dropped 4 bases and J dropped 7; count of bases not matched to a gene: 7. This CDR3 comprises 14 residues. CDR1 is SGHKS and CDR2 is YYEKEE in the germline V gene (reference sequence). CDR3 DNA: TGTGCCAGCAGCAAGGACAGGGTAGGGAATGAGCAGTTCTTC. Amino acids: CASSKDRVGNEQFF.

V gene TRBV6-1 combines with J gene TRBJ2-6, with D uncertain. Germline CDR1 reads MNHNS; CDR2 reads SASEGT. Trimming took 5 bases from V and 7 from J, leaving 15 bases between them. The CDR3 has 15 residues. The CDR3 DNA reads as TGTGCCAGCAGTCCCCGATTTGCAGGTGCCAACGTCCTGACTTTC. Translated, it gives CASSPRFAGANVLTF.

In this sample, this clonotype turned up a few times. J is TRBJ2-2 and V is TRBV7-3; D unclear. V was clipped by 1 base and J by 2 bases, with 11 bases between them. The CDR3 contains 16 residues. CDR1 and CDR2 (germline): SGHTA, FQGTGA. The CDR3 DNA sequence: TGTGCCAGCAGCTTAAGCTCCATGCGTAACACCGGGGAGCTGTTTTTT. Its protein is CASSLSSMRNTGELFF.

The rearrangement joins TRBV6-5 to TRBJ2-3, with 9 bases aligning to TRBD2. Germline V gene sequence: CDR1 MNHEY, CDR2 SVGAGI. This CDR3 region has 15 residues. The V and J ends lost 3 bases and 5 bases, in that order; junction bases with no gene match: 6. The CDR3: CASSYMGGGGDTQYF. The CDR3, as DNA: TGTGCCAGCAGTTATATGGGCGGGGGGGGAGATACGCAGTATTTT.

In DNA form, the CDR3 reads TGTGCCAGCAGCCCGACAGGGGGCGTTGAGACCCAGTACTTC. This encodes CASSPTGGVETQYF. The chain carries TRBV5-4 and TRBJ2-5, with TRBD1 matching 10 bases. The CDR3 extends over 14 amino acids. The V segment lost 4 bases and the J segment 5 bases; nucleotides outside the gene matches: 5. Germline V gives CDR1 SGHNT, CDR2 YYREEE (reference sequence).

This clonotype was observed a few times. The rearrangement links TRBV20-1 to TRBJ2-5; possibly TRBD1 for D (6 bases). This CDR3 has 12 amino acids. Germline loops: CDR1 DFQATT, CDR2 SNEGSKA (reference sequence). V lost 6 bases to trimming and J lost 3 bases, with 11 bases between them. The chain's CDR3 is CSAPDREETQYF. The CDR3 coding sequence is TGCAGTGCCCCGGACAGAGAAGAGACCCAGTACTTC.

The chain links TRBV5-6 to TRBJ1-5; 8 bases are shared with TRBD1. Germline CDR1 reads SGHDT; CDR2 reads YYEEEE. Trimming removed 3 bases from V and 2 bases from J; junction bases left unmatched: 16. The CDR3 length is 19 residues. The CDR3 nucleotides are TGTGCCAGCAGCTCTTCTACGGACAGGGTTGGTATAGGCAATCAGCCCCAGCATTTT. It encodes CASSSSTDRVGIGNQPQHF.

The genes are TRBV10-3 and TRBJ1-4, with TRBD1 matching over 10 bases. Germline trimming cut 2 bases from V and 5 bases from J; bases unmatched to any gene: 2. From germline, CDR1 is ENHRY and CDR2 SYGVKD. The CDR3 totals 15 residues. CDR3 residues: CAISERQGANEKLFF. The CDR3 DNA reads TGTGCCATCAGTGAGCGACAGGGGGCGAATGAAAAACTGTTTTTT.